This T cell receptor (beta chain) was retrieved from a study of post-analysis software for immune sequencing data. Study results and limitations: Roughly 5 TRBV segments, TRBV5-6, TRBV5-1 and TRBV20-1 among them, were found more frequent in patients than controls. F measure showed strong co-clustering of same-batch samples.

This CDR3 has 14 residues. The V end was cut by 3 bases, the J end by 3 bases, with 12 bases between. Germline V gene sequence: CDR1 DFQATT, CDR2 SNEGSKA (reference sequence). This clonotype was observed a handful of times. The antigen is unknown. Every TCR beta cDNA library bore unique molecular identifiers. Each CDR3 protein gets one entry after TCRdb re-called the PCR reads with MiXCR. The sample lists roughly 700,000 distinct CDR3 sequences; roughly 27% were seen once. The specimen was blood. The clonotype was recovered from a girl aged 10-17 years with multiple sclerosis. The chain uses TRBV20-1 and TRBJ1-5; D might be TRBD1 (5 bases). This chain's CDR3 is CSASPQGSNQPQHF. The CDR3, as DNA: TGCAGTGCTAGTCCCCAGGGCTCCAATCAGCCCCAGCATTTT.